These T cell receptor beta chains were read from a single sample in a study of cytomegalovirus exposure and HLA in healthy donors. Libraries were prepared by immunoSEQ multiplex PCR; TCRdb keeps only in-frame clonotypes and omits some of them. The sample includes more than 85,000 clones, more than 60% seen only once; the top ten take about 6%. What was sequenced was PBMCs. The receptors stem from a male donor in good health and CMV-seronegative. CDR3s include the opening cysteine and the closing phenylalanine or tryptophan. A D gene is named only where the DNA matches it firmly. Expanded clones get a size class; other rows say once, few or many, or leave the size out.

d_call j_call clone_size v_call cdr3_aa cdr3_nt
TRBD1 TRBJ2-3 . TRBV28 CASSRPQGQGINTDTQYF TGTGCCAGCAGTCGCCCTCAGGGACAGGGAATAAACACAGATACGCAGTATTTT
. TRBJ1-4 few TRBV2 CASSQEKLFF TGTGCCAGCAGTCAAGAAAAACTGTTTTTT
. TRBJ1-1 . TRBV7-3 CASSLRDKGWTEAFF TGTGCCAGCAGCCTTAGGGACAAGGGGTGGACTGAAGCTTTCTTT
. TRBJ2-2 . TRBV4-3 CASSQDGIRTGELFF TGCGCCAGCAGCCAAGACGGGATAAGAACCGGGGAGCTGTTTTTT
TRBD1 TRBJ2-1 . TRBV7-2 CASSPHRDRGKFF TGTGCCAGCAGCCCACACCGGGACAGGGGTAAGTTCTTC
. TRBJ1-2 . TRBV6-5 CASSYSAGYYGYTF TGTGCCAGCAGTTACTCCGCAGGCTACTATGGCTACACCTTC
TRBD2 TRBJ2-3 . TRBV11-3 CASSWREREDTQYF TGTGCCAGCAGCTGGCGGGAGCGGGAGGATACGCAGTATTTT
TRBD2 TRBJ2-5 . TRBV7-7 CASSLKGGSGAGRETQYF TGTGCCAGCAGCTTAAAAGGCGGTAGCGGGGCCGGGAGGGAGACCCAGTACTTC
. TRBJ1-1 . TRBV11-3 CASSPQGTVNTEAFF TGTGCCAGCAGCCCGCAGGGGACCGTGAACACTGAAGCTTTCTTT
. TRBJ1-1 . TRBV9 CASSVGGMNTEAFF TGTGCCAGCAGCGTGGGGGGAATGAACACTGAAGCTTTCTTT
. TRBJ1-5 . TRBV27 CASSPGTHQPQHF TGTGCCAGCAGTCCTGGGACTCATCAGCCCCAGCATTTT
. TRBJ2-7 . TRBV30 CAWRGLANYEQYF TGTGCCTGGAGGGGCCTAGCCAACTACGAGCAGTACTTC
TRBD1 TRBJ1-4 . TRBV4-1 CASSGMSWTGEKLFF TGCGCCAGCAGCGGGATGAGTTGGACAGGCGAAAAACTGTTTTTT
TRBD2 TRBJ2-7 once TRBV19 CASSPTSGTTYEQYF TGTGCCAGTAGCCCCACTAGCGGGACAACGTACGAGCAGTACTTC
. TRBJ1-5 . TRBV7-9 CASSPGYSGNQPQHF TGTGCCAGCAGCCCAGGGTATTCGGGCAATCAGCCCCAGCATTTT
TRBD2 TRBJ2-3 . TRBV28 CASSLTSGVPVDTQYF TGTGCCAGCAGCCTTACTAGCGGAGTACCGGTGGATACGCAGTATTTT
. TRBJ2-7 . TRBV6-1 CASTGGVPYEQYF TGTGCCAGCACAGGAGGGGTTCCCTACGAGCAGTACTTC
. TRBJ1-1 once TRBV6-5 CATRTTMNTEAFF TGTGCCACCAGAACAACGATGAACACTGAAGCTTTCTTT
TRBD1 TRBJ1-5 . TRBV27 CASSSAPGQGPYSNQPQHF TGTGCCAGCAGTTCCGCGCCGGGACAGGGTCCTTATAGCAATCAGCCCCAGCATTTT
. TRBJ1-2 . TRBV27 CASSKIRGDRAGGYTF TGTGCCAGCAGTAAAATTAGGGGAGACCGAGCGGGAGGCTACACCTTC
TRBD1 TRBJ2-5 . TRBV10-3 CAISEGTGTTQETQYF TGTGCCATCAGTGAGGGGACAGGGACTACACAAGAGACCCAGTACTTC
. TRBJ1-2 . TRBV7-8 CASSPGGGAPIYGYTF TGTGCCAGCAGCCCAGGAGGGGGGGCGCCGATCTATGGCTACACCTTC
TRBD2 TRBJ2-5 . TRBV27 CASSFLTSGRVKLETQYF TGTGCCAGCAGTTTTCTGACTAGCGGGAGGGTTAAGTTGGAGACCCAGTACTTC
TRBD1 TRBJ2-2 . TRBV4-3 CASSQEQVAGGRTGELFF TGCGCCAGCAGCCAAGAGCAGGTGGCAGGGGGCAGGACCGGGGAGCTGTTTTTT
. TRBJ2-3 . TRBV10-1 CASSGEGRSDTQYF TGCGCCAGCAGTGGCGAGGGCAGGTCAGATACGCAGTATTTT
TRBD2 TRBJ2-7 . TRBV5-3 CARSLWWFFRGDGPYEQYF TGTGCCAGAAGCTTGTGGTGGTTCTTTCGGGGGGATGGCCCCTACGAGCAGTACTTC
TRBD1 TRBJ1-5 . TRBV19 CASTATGNHNQPQHF TGTGCCAGTACCGCGACAGGGAATCACAATCAGCCCCAGCATTTT